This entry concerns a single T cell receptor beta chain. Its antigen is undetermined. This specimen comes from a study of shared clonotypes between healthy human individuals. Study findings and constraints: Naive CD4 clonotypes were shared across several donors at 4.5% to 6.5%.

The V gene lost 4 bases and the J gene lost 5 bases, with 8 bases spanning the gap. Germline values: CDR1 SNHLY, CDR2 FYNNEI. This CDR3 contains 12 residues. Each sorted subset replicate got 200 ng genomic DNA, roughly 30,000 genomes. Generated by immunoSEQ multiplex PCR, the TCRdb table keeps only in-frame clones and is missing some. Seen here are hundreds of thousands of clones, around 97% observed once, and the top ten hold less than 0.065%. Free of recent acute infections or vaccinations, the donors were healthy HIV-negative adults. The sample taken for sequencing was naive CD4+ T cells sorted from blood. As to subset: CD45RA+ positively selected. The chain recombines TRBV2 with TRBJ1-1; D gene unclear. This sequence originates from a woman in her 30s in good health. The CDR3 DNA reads TGTGCCAGCAGTGGGACTTTGACTGAAGCTTTCTTT. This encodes CASSGTLTEAFF.